These 24 T cell receptor beta chains were all obtained from the same sample, sequenced in a study of shared clonotypes between healthy human individuals. Clones were read by immunoSEQ multiplex PCR, and TCRdb kept only the in-frame ones, dropping some. Here the sample spans 2 million or so clones, roughly 96% being singletons. The source material was naive CD4+ T cells sorted from blood. As to subset: CD45RA+ positively selected. These receptors were taken from a man aged 18 to 35 in good health.

The J gene is TRBJ1-2, the V gene TRBV7-9; TRBD1 agrees at 10 bases. Germline V lookup: CDR1 SEHNR, CDR2 FQNEAQ (reference sequence). J was trimmed by 8 bases and V by 3 bases; bases with no gene match: 15. There are 17 residues in the CDR3. The CDR3 reads CASSLARGTGDTAGYTF. DNA of the CDR3: TGTGCCAGCAGCTTGGCGAGGGGGACAGGGGATACTGCCGGCTACACCTTC.

The chain recombines TRBV10-3 with TRBJ2-1, with 7 bases matching TRBD1. Germline CDR1 is ENHRY and CDR2 is SYGVKD. The CDR3 is 14 residues long. Trimming at V came to 5 bases and at J to 7 bases, leaving 8 bases not matched to a gene. The CDR3 region is CAISRTGPGNEQFF. The CDR3 bases are TGTGCCATCAGTAGGACAGGACCGGGGAATGAGCAGTTCTTC.

This sequence joins TRBV30 and TRBJ2-1, with D possibly matching TRBD2 (6 bases). V lost 0 bases and J 6 bases, leaving 15 bases between the germline ends. Germline V gene data show CDR1 as GTSNPN and CDR2 as SVGIG (reference sequence). The length of the CDR3 is 15 residues. The CDR3 DNA sequence: TGTGCCTGGAGTGTACGGCGGGGTTCGGGCAATGAGCAGTTCTTC. Translation: CAWSVRRGSGNEQFF.

The chain combines TRBV30 with TRBJ2-5; TRBD2 matches 13 bases. This CDR3 region has 16 residues. The germline V gene encodes CDR1 GTSNPN and CDR2 SVGIG (reference sequence). The V and J ends lost 3 bases and 5 bases, in that order; junction bases with no gene match: 9. CDR3 loop: CAWSEGTSGIGETQYF. Written as DNA, the CDR3 is TGTGCCTGGAGCGAAGGGACTAGCGGGATTGGGGAGACCCAGTACTTC.

The rearrangement uses TRBV5-1 and TRBJ2-2, with 7 bases lining up with TRBD2. The length of the CDR3 is 14 residues. Germline loops: CDR1 SGHRS, CDR2 YFSETQ. V shed 3 bases and J 6 bases; nucleotides not matched to a gene: 5. This CDR3 reads CASSSTSKSGELFF. The CDR3 DNA follows: TGCGCCAGCAGCTCGACTAGCAAGTCCGGGGAGCTGTTTTTT. Combining the CDR3 with reference TRBV5-1 and TRBJ2-2 gives the whole variable domain KAGVTQTPRYLIKTRGQQVTLSCSPISGHRSVSWYQQTPGQGLQFLFEYFSETQRNKGNFPGRFSGRQFSNSRSEMNVSTLELGDSALYLCASSSTSKSGELFFGEGSRLTVL.

V gene TRBV18 combines with J gene TRBJ2-7; 7 bases are shared with TRBD1. This CDR3 region has 14 residues. Germline trimming cut 4 bases from V and 3 bases from J; bases unmatched to any gene: 6. Germline CDR1 reads KGHSH; CDR2 reads LQKENI. The CDR3 sequence: CASSLGQERYEQYF. The CDR3, as DNA: TGTGCCAGCTCACTAGGACAGGAGCGCTACGAGCAGTACTTC.

This rearrangement joins TRBV25-1 to TRBJ2-1, with D uncertain. The CDR3 has 15 amino acids. Germline assignment: CDR1 MGHDK and CDR2 SYGVNS. Trimming stripped 5 bases from V and 0 bases from J, with 11 bases between. The CDR3, as DNA: TGTGCCAGCAGTCCCCAGTCCATCTCCTACAATGAGCAGTTCTTC. As protein: CASSPQSISYNEQFF.

The chain employs TRBV9 and TRBJ1-1; D is uncertain. V was cut by 4 bases and J by 4 bases, with 20 bases left in between. CDR3 length: 16 amino acids. Germline CDR1 is SGDLS and CDR2 is YYNGEE. Here the CDR3 DNA reads TGTGCCAGCAGCCCCGTAGGGAAATACTTGCGCACTGAAGCTTTCTTT. It encodes CASSPVGKYLRTEAFF. The complete variable domain, with remaining parts taken from reference TRBV9 and TRBJ1-1, reads DSGVTQTPKHLITATGQRVTLRCSPRSGDLSVYWYQQSLDQGLQFLIQYYNGEERAKGNILERFSAQQFPDLHSELNLSSLELGDSALYFCASSPVGKYLRTEAFFGQGTRLTVV.

The rearrangement links TRBV12-5 to TRBJ2-7; D is undetermined. In germline, CDR1 is LGHNT, CDR2 FRNRAP. This CDR3 comprises 12 residues. With 7 bases removed from V and 2 bases from J, the gap between germline ends came to 9 bases. The CDR3 region is CASAPRTYEQYF. In DNA form, the CDR3 reads TGTGCTAGTGCACCGCGGACCTACGAGCAGTACTTC.

As for this clone: Other DNA sequences in this specimen translate into the identical CDR3. J is TRBJ2-2 and V is TRBV5-1, with D possibly being TRBD2 (6 bases). This CDR3 has 14 amino acids. V lost 0 bases and J 6 bases, leaving 9 bases between the germline ends. The germline V gene encodes CDR1 SGHRS and CDR2 YFSETQ. CDR3 residues: CASSLAGGPGELFF. Here the CDR3 DNA reads TGCGCCAGCAGCTTGGCAGGAGGGCCCGGGGAGCTGTTTTTT.

Points on this clone: The sample holds other DNA sequences that translate to the same CDR3. The chain couples TRBV5-1 to TRBJ2-5; D is tentatively TRBD1 or TRBD2 (5 bases each). This CDR3 has 14 residues. V was trimmed by 0 bases and J by 5 bases, leaving 11 bases between them. Germline-derived CDR1 and CDR2 are SGHRS and YFSETQ. The CDR3 loop reads CASSLDSRGETQYF. DNA for the CDR3: TGCGCCAGCAGCTTGGACAGTCGGGGCGAGACCCAGTACTTC.

On this clone itself: This same CDR3 is encoded by further DNA sequences in the sample. V gene TRBV6-5 combines with J gene TRBJ2-3; 7 nucleotides match TRBD2. The CDR3 is 15 amino acids. V dropped 2 bases and J dropped 0; count of bases not matched to a gene: 2. Per the germline V gene, CDR1 is MNHEY and CDR2 is SVGAGI. CDR3 loop: CASSYGSGSTDTQYF. In DNA, the CDR3 is TGTGCCAGCAGTTACGGTAGCGGGAGCACAGATACGCAGTATTTT.

The CDR3 region is CASSETGVGNQPQHF. Here the CDR3 DNA reads TGTGCCAGCAGTGAAACAGGGGTGGGGAATCAGCCCCAGCATTTT. The V and J genes are TRBV6-1 and TRBJ1-5; 7 positions agree with TRBD1. This CDR3 is built from 15 residues. CDR1 MNHNS and CDR2 SASEGT come from the germline V gene. V lost 2 bases, J lost 4 bases, and 5 bases stayed unmatched.

This chain connects TRBV5-1 to TRBJ2-1, with 9 nucleotides matching TRBD2. This CDR3 has 16 amino acids. Per germline, CDR1 SGHRS and CDR2 YFSETQ. Trimming cost V 3 bases and J 5 bases; bases outside gene matches: 9. The CDR3 DNA follows: TGCGCCAGCAGCTCAGGTAGCGGGAGCAGGGACAATGAGCAGTTCTTC. Translation: CASSSGSGSRDNEQFF.

The rearrangement links TRBV5-1 to TRBJ2-6; maybe TRBD1 (6 bases). Germline CDR1 is SGHRS and CDR2 is YFSETQ. The CDR3 covers 14 residues. The V end was cut by 4 bases, the J end by 3 bases, with 8 bases between. Written as DNA, the CDR3 is TGCGCCAGCAGCGAGGGACATGGGGCCAACGTCCTGACTTTC. It yields the protein CASSEGHGANVLTF.

The chain is built from TRBV18 and TRBJ2-7, with a tentative D call TRBD1 (6 bases). Germline CDR1 reads KGHSH; CDR2 reads LQKENI. V shed 3 bases and J shed 3 bases, with 12 bases lying between them. The CDR3 runs to 14 residues. The CDR3 nucleotides are TGTGCCAGCTCACCGCCCAGGGGCGTCTACGAGCAGTACTTC. This sequence encodes CASSPPRGVYEQYF.

The V and J genes are TRBV5-6 and TRBJ1-2; 10 bases match TRBD1. Per the germline V gene, CDR1 is SGHDT and CDR2 is YYEEEE. The CDR3 length is 15 residues. The trim removed 1 base at V and 5 bases at J, leaving 5 bases unmatched. The CDR3 DNA follows: TGTGCCAGCAGCTTGTTTGGGGGACAGGGGTATGGCTACACCTTC. Protein product: CASSLFGGQGYGYTF. Full variable domain (rest looked up from reference TRBV5-6 and TRBJ1-2): DAGVTQSPTHLIKTRGQQVTLRCSPKSGHDTVSWYQQALGQGPQFIFQYYEEEERQRGNFPDRFSGHQFPNYSSELNVNALLLGDSALYLCASSLFGGQGYGYTFGSGTRLTVV.

The V and J genes are TRBV28 and TRBJ2-7; D remains ambiguous. The CDR3 runs to 14 residues. Germline assignment: CDR1 MDHEN and CDR2 SYDVKM. V lost 1 base, J lost 2 bases, and 9 bases lay in between. CDR3 sequence: CASSLYGGPYEQYF. The CDR3 DNA reads as TGTGCCAGCAGTTTATACGGCGGTCCCTACGAGCAGTACTTC.

The rearrangement joins TRBV4-3 to TRBJ2-2; D is unresolved. Between the trimmed V and J ends, which lost 3 bases and 2 bases, there was a span of 16 bases. The CDR3 is 17 amino acids. CDR1 and CDR2 (germline): LGHNA, YSLEER. The CDR3 coding sequence is TGCGCCAGCAGCCAGTCTGCGGTGGTCACCAACACCGGGGAGCTGTTTTTT. Its protein product is CASSQSAVVTNTGELFF.

About this clone: Other DNA sequences within the sample encode an identical CDR3. The CDR3 loop is CASSLGGGTDTQYF. CDR3 nucleotides: TGTGCCAGCAGCTTGGGGGGGGGCACAGATACGCAGTATTTT. This chain connects TRBV5-4 to TRBJ2-3; D is perhaps TRBD2 (6 bases). The germline V gene encodes CDR1 SGHNT and CDR2 YYREEE (reference sequence). The V and J ends lost 0 bases and 1 base respectively, with 6 bases between them. CDR3 length equals 14 residues.

The chain employs TRBV18 and TRBJ1-4; 9 bases align to TRBD1. Trimming took 3 bases from V and 4 from J; bases not matched to a gene: 6. The CDR3 extends over 16 amino acids. The germline CDR1 and CDR2 sequences are KGHSH and LQKENI. This chain's CDR3 is CASSPDRGGGNEKLFF. DNA for the CDR3: TGTGCCAGCTCACCCGACAGGGGGGGTGGTAATGAAAAACTGTTTTTT.

Points on this clone: This could be a read error, since a much larger clone is one nucleotide away. Distinct nucleotide sequences in the sample also encode this CDR3. DNA for the CDR3: TGTGCCAGCAGTTACATGGGGGACGAGCAGTACTTC. As protein: CASSYMGDEQYF. The chain couples TRBV6-6 to TRBJ2-7; either TRBD1 or TRBD2 may fit D (5 bases each). Germline loops: CDR1 MNHNY, CDR2 SVGAGI (reference sequence). Between the trimmed V and J ends, which lost 2 bases and 5 bases, there was a span of 7 bases. The CDR3 runs to 12 residues.

The chain combines TRBV7-2 with TRBJ2-3; TRBD2 aligns across 8 bases. This CDR3 region has 16 residues. V gave up 2 bases and J gave up 4 bases; unmatched junction bases: 8. In germline, CDR1 is SGHTA, CDR2 FQGNSA. CDR3 region: CASSLSGGAVSDTQYF. Written as DNA, the CDR3 is TGTGCCAGCAGCTTATCGGGGGGGGCGGTTTCAGATACGCAGTATTTT. The full variable domain, completed using reference TRBV7-2 and TRBJ2-3, is GAGVSQSPSNKVTEKGKDVELRCDPISGHTALYWYRQSLGQGLEFLIYFQGNSAPDKSGLPSDRFSAERTGGSVSTLTIQRTQQEDSAVYLCASSLSGGAVSDTQYFGPGTRLTVL.

V usage is TRBV5-1 and J usage is TRBJ2-3, with TRBD2 matching 8 bases. The ends lost 4 bases at V and 4 bases at J; junction bases unmatched: 5. Germline values: CDR1 SGHRS, CDR2 YFSETQ. This CDR3 comprises 14 residues. The chain's CDR3 is CASSNSGVADTQYF. For the CDR3, the DNA is TGCGCCAGCAGCAATAGCGGGGTGGCAGATACGCAGTATTTT. Full variable domain (remainder filled in from reference TRBV5-1 and TRBJ2-3): KAGVTQTPRYLIKTRGQQVTLSCSPISGHRSVSWYQQTPGQGLQFLFEYFSETQRNKGNFPGRFSGRQFSNSRSEMNVSTLELGDSALYLCASSNSGVADTQYFGPGTRLTVL.